These T cell receptor beta chains were read from a single sample in a study of blood T cells in healthy people across ages. Via MiXCR, TCRdb re-called the 5' RACE reads, giving one row per CDR3 protein. The sample lists about 1.8 million distinct CDR3 sequences, 49% occurring once. Sample: blood. These receptors came from a woman aged 40 to 50 in good health. The CDR3 runs from the conserved cysteine through the conserved F or W. The D gene is left open where the match is weak. Some rows mark clone size as missing; the rest say once, few, many or name a class of expanded clone.

D,V,J,size,CDR3,DNA
-,TRBV20-1,TRBJ2-3,-,CSTDSPLPDTQYF,TGCAGTACCGACAGTCCTCTCCCGGATACGCAGTATTTT
TRBD1,TRBV2,TRBJ2-6,-,CASNRQGDHRGANVLTF,TGTGCCAGCAATAGACAGGGGGATCACCGTGGAGCCAACGTCCTGACTTTC
TRBD1,TRBV20-1,TRBJ2-6,few,CSARDGTGPITGANVLTF,TGCAGTGCTAGAGATGGGACAGGACCTATTACTGGGGCCAACGTCCTGACTTTC
TRBD2,TRBV12-3/TRBV12-4,TRBJ2-3,-,CASSTYGRAGDTQYF,TGTGCCAGCAGTACCTACGGGAGGGCCGGAGATACGCAGTATTTT
-,TRBV20-1,TRBJ2-3,few,CSARDPQGSTDTQYF,TGCAGTGCTAGAGATCCCCAGGGGAGCACAGATACGCAGTATTTT
-,TRBV9,TRBJ2-3,few,CASSGDVTDTQYF,TGTGCCAGCAGTGGGGACGTAACAGATACGCAGTATTTT
-,TRBV20-1,TRBJ2-7,-,CSARAARPSYEQYF,TGCAGTGCTAGAGCTGCCAGGCCGTCCTACGAGCAGTACTTC
-,TRBV2,TRBJ2-1,-,CATGTPSYNEQFF,TGTGCCACCGGGACTCCATCCTACAATGAGCAGTTCTTC
-,TRBV4-3,TRBJ1-2,-,CASSQDVGGWDYGYTF,TGCGCCAGCAGCCAAGATGTGGGGGGCTGGGACTATGGCTACACCTTC
TRBD2,TRBV5-4,TRBJ2-1,-,CASSWFAGTSSYNEQFF,TGTGCCAGCAGCTGGTTCGCCGGGACTAGCTCCTACAATGAGCAGTTCTTC
TRBD1,TRBV27,TRBJ1-4,few,CASSRVTGVDEKLFF,TGTGCCAGCAGTCGTGTGACAGGGGTGGATGAAAAACTGTTTTTT
-,TRBV12-3/TRBV12-4,TRBJ1-5,few,CASRLTAGLTINQPQHF,TGTGCCAGCAGACTCACAGCGGGACTTACTATCAATCAGCCCCAGCATTTT
-,TRBV27,TRBJ1-2,-,CASSLDGGGDGYTF,TGTGCCAGCAGTCTCGACGGGGGAGGGGATGGCTACACCTTC
TRBD2,TRBV4-3,TRBJ2-7,-,CASSQERASGGPSTYEQYF,TGCGCCAGCAGCCAAGAAAGGGCTAGCGGGGGTCCCTCAACCTACGAGCAGTACTTC
TRBD1,TRBV18,TRBJ2-1,-,CASSEKPGQGIRSEQFF,TGTGCCAGCTCAGAAAAACCGGGACAGGGCATACGCAGTGAGCAGTTCTTC
-,TRBV6-5,TRBJ2-7,-,CASSYSNAGNPYEQYF,TGTGCCAGCAGTTACTCGAACGCAGGGAACCCCTACGAGCAGTACTTC
TRBD2,TRBV7-2,TRBJ2-1,few,CASRKLRGGTSLFF,TGTGCCAGCAGAAAACTACGGGGAGGGACTAGCCTGTTCTTC
TRBD2,TRBV15,TRBJ2-6,-,CATSTTGLAGEAGANVLTF,TGTGCCACCAGCACTACTGGACTAGCGGGAGAGGCAGGGGCCAACGTCCTGACTTTC
-,TRBV29-1,TRBJ2-5,-,CSVETIETQYF,TGCAGCGTTGAAACCATTGAGACCCAGTACTTC
TRBD1,TRBV5-1,TRBJ2-3,-,CASLQGVGTDTQYF,TGCGCCAGCCTCCAGGGGGTCGGCACAGATACGCAGTATTTT
-,TRBV28,TRBJ2-7,few,CASSLTNVYEQYF,TGTGCCAGCAGTCTGACTAATGTGTACGAGCAGTACTTC
TRBD1,TRBV6-5,TRBJ1-1,-,CASMRQGTLMNTEAFF,TGTGCCAGCATGCGACAGGGGACTCTTATGAACACTGAAGCTTTCTTT
TRBD1,TRBV27,TRBJ2-7,-,CASSLGGGTGESEQYF,TGTGCCAGCAGTTTGGGGGGGGGGACAGGGGAGTCCGAGCAGTACTTC
TRBD2,TRBV20-1,TRBJ2-5,few,CSARGWELAGGETQYF,TGCAGTGCTAGAGGATGGGAACTAGCGGGGGGGGAGACCCAGTACTTC
TRBD1,TRBV20-1,TRBJ1-2,-,CSALGQAFTRYGYTF,TGCAGTGCTTTGGGACAGGCCTTTACCCGATATGGCTACACCTTC
-,TRBV5-1,TRBJ2-7,many,CASSLGTLPYEQYF,TGCGCCAGCAGCTTGGGGACACTACCCTACGAGCAGTACTTC
-,TRBV6-5,TRBJ1-1,-,CASSYVLAGRDAEAFF,TGTGCCAGCAGTTACGTCTTAGCAGGGAGGGACGCTGAAGCTTTCTTT
-,TRBV7-2,TRBJ1-6,-,CASSLGRGADSPLHF,TGTGCCAGCAGCTTAGGGAGAGGGGCGGATTCACCCCTCCACTTT
-,TRBV3-1,TRBJ2-5,-,CASSLDKGRTQETQYF,TGTGCCAGCAGTCTTGATAAAGGACGGACTCAAGAGACCCAGTACTTC
TRBD2,TRBV27,TRBJ2-7,once,CASSLRLAGATYEQYF,TGTGCCAGCAGTCTACGACTAGCGGGGGCAACCTACGAGCAGTACTTC
-,TRBV20-1,TRBJ2-5,-,CSASAGSLLETQYF,TGCAGTGCTAGCGCAGGGTCATTATTGGAGACCCAGTACTTC
TRBD2,TRBV6-5,TRBJ2-3,few,CASSLAGGRRDTQYF,TGTGCCAGCAGTCTAGCGGGGGGGCGAAGAGATACGCAGTATTTT
-,TRBV29-1,TRBJ1-5,-,CSVGGPGSQPQHF,TGCAGCGTTGGGGGGCCAGGGAGTCAGCCCCAGCATTTT
-,TRBV29-1,TRBJ1-2,few,CSVDRVDGYTF,TGCAGCGTTGACCGCGTTGATGGCTACACCTTC
TRBD2,TRBV12-3/TRBV12-4,TRBJ2-1,-,CASSPTLAGDNEQFF,TGTGCCAGCAGTCCCACCCTAGCGGGAGACAATGAGCAGTTCTTC
-,TRBV13,TRBJ2-3,-,CASSLGRGGFADTQYF,TGTGCCAGCAGCTTAGGAAGGGGGGGCTTCGCAGATACGCAGTATTTT
-,TRBV18,TRBJ1-6,-,CASSPNRADSPLHF,TGTGCCAGCTCACCAAACAGGGCGGATTCACCCCTCCACTTT
-,TRBV20-1,TRBJ2-7,few,CSARPDFYNEQYF,TGCAGTGCTAGACCGGACTTCTACAATGAGCAGTACTTC
TRBD1,TRBV12-5,TRBJ2-1,-,CASASPGQGLGEQFF,TGTGCTAGTGCCTCCCCGGGACAGGGATTAGGGGAGCAGTTCTTC
-,TRBV4-2,TRBJ2-3,-,CAGSQELVQDTQYF,TGTGCCGGCAGCCAAGAGCTAGTTCAAGATACGCAGTATTTT
TRBD2,TRBV5-6,TRBJ2-4,few,CASSLVAGGPQNIQYF,TGTGCCAGCAGCTTGGTAGCGGGGGGGCCCCAAAACATTCAGTACTTC
-,TRBV11-2,TRBJ2-5,-,CASSLVPGPQETQYF,TGTGCCAGCAGCTTAGTCCCGGGGCCCCAAGAGACCCAGTACTTC
-,TRBV4-1,TRBJ1-6,-,CASSQDNPTASSYNSPLHF,TGCGCCAGCAGCCAAGATAACCCAACAGCGAGCTCCTATAATTCACCCCTCCACTTT
-,TRBV29-1,TRBJ1-2,few,CSVVVLASNYGYTF,TGCAGCGTTGTTGTTTTGGCAAGTAACTATGGCTACACCTTC
-,TRBV2,TRBJ2-4,-,CASREEQGIKYIQYF,TGTGCCAGCAGGGAAGAACAGGGAATTAAATACATTCAGTACTTC
-,TRBV28,TRBJ2-1,few,CASSPRGQVYNEQFF,TGTGCCAGCAGCCCAAGAGGGCAAGTCTACAATGAGCAGTTCTTC
-,TRBV18,TRBJ1-5,-,CASSKEGNQPQHF,TGTGCCAGCTCAAAAGAGGGGAATCAGCCCCAGCATTTT
-,TRBV29-1,TRBJ1-2,few,CSVAGLYYGYTF,TGCAGCGTTGCAGGGCTCTACTATGGCTACACCTTC
TRBD1,TRBV6-5,TRBJ1-1,-,CASRPGQGIPTEAFF,TGTGCCAGCAGACCGGGACAGGGAATTCCAACTGAAGCTTTCTTT
-,TRBV5-1,TRBJ2-3,-,CASRPGAGRSDTQYF,TGCGCCAGCCGACCCGGGGCGGGGAGATCAGATACGCAGTATTTT
TRBD1,TRBV7-6,TRBJ1-5,few,CASSRLKDRTIYSNQPQHF,TGTGCCAGCAGCCGCCTTAAGGACAGGACCATTTATAGCAATCAGCCCCAGCATTTT
-,TRBV28,TRBJ1-3,once,CASSQNTASGNTIYF,TGTGCCAGCAGTCAAAACACGGCCTCTGGAAACACCATATATTTT
TRBD1,TRBV27,TRBJ1-2,-,CASSFAGTGRGLYGYTF,TGTGCCAGCAGTTTCGCCGGGACAGGGAGGGGGCTCTATGGCTACACCTTC
-,TRBV27,TRBJ2-1,few,CASSKDRYSYNEQFF,TGTGCCAGCAGTAAAGACCGTTACTCCTACAATGAGCAGTTCTTC
-,TRBV27,TRBJ2-7,-,CASSLHPGGQDEQYF,TGTGCCAGCAGTTTACATCCAGGGGGGCAGGACGAGCAGTACTTC
TRBD1,TRBV4-1,TRBJ1-2,-,CASSQGPGQNNYSYTF,TGCGCCAGCAGCCAAGGACCGGGACAGAATAACTATAGCTACACCTTC
-,TRBV5-1,TRBJ2-1,few,CASSNGGGQTYNEQFF,TGCGCCAGCAGCAATGGGGGCGGACAGACCTACAATGAGCAGTTCTTC